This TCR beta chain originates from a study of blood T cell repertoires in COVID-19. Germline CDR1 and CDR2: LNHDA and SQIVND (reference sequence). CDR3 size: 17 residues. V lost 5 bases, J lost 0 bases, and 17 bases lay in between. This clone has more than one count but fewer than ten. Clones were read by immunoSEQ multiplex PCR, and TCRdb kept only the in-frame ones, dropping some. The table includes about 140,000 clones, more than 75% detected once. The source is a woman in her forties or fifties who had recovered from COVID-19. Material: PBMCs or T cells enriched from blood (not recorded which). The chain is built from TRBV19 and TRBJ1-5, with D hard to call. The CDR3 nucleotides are TGTGCCAGTAGTGGGGAGGCCTTACCGTATAGCAATCAGCCCCAGCATTTT. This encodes CASSGEALPYSNQPQHF. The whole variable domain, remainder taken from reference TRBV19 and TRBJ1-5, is DGGITQSPKYLFRKEGQNVTLSCEQNLNHDAMYWYRQDPGQGLRLIYYSQIVNDFQKGDIAEGYSVSREKKESFPLTVTSAQKNPTAFYLCASSGEALPYSNQPQHFGDGTRLSIL.